This TCR beta chain was obtained from a study of T cell responses to AZD1222 COVID-19 vaccine. Method: immunoSEQ multiplex PCR; TCRdb's copy keeps in-frame clones and lacks some. The table records approximately 150,000 clones, 80% to 95% of them present only once. This receptor was taken from an adult who received the AZD1222 COVID-19 vaccine. The sequencing used peripheral blood, collected 28 days after the second AZD1222 dose.

CDR3 residues: CASSQDPLGLNWVRWIAYEQYF. As DNA, the CDR3 is TGCGCCAGCAGCCAAGATCCACTGGGCTTGAATTGGGTTCGATGGATTGCCTACGAGCAGTACTTC. This chain uses TRBV4-3 with TRBJ2-7; D gene uncertain. V was shortened by 0 bases and J by 2 bases, with 32 bases between the two germline ends. This CDR3 is 22 amino acids long. Germline loops: CDR1 LGHNA, CDR2 YSLEER.